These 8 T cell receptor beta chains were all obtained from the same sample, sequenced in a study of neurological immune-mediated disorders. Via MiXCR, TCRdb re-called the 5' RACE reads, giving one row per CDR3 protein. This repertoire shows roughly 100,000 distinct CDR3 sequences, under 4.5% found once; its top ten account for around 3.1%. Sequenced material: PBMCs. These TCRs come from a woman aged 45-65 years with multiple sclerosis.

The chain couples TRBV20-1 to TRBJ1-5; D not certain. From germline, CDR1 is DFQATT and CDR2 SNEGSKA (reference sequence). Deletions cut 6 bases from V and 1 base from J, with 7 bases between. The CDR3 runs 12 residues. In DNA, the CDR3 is TGCAGTGCGACGGAAAGCAATCAGCCCCAGCATTTT. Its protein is CSATESNQPQHF.

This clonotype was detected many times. As DNA, the CDR3 is TGTGCCAGCAGCTTGTGGAGGGGTCACGAGCAGTACTTC. It translates to CASSLWRGHEQYF. This chain uses TRBV5-6 with TRBJ2-7, with TRBD2 as a possible D gene (6 bases). Germline lookup yields CDR1 SGHDT and CDR2 YYEEEE. V lost 1 base and J 5 bases, leaving 10 bases between the germline ends. This CDR3 is 13 amino acids long.

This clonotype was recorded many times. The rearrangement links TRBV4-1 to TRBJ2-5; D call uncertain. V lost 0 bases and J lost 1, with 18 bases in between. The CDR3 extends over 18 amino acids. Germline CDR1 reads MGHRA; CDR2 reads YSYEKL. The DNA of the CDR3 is TGCGCCAGCAGCCAAGATGCGGCAGCTCTATACCGCCAAGAGACCCAGTACTTC. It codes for CASSQDAAALYRQETQYF.

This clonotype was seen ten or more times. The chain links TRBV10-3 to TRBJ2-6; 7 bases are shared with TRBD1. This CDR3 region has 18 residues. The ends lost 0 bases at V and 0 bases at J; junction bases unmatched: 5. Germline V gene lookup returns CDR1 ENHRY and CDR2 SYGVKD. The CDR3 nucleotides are TGTGCCATCAGTGAGTCGTCGGGACAGCTCTCTGGGGCCAACGTCCTGACTTTC. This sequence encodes CAISESSGQLSGANVLTF.

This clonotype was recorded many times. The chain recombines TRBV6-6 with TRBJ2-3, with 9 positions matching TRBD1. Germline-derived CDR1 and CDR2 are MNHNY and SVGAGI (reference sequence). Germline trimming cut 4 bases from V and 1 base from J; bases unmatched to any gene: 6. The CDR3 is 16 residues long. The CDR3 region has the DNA TGTGCCAGCAGTTCCCCGTGGGACAGGGGCACAGATACGCAGTATTTT. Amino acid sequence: CASSSPWDRGTDTQYF.

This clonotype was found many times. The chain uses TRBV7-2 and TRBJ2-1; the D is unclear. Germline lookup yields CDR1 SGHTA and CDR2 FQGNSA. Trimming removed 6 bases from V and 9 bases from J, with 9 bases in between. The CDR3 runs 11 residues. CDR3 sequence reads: CASSTGREQFF. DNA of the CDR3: TGTGCCAGCAGTACCGGGCGTGAGCAGTTCTTC. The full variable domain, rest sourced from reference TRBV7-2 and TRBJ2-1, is GAGVSQSPSNKVTEKGKDVELRCDPISGHTALYWYRQSLGQGLEFLIYFQGNSAPDKSGLPSDRFSAERTGGSVSTLTIQRTQQEDSAVYLCASSTGREQFFGPGTRLTVL.

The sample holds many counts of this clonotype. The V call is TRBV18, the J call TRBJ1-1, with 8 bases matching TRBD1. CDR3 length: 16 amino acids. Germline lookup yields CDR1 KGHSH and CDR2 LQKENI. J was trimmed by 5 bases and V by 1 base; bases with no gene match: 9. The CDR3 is CASSPQTTGVKTEAFF. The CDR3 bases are TGTGCCAGCTCACCACAGACGACAGGGGTCAAGACTGAAGCTTTCTTT.

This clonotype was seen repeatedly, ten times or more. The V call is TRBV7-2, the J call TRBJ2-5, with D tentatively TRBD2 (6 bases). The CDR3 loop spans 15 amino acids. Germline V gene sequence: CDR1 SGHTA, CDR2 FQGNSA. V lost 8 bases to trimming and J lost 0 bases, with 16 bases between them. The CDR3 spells CASGVLARNQETQYF. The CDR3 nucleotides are TGTGCCAGCGGAGTGCTAGCGCGGAACCAAGAGACCCAGTACTTC.